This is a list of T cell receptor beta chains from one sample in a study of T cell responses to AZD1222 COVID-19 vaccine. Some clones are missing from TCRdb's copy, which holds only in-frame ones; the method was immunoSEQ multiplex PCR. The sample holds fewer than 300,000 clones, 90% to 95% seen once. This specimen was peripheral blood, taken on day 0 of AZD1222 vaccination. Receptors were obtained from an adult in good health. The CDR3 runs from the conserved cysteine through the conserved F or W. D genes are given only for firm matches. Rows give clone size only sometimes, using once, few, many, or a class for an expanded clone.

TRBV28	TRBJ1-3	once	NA	CASTPGGPGNTIYF
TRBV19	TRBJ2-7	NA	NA	CASSLEPTGIYEQYF
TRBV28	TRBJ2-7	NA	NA	CASSVGGAPYEQYF
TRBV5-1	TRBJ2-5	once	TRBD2	CASSLRAGEKETQYF
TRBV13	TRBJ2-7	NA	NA	CASGGGTYEQYF
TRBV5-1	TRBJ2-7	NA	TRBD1	CASSSPGQGAVGEQYF
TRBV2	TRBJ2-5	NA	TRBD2	CARNEASGGKATQYF
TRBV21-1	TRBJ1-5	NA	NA	CASSNPRHAPSNQPQHF
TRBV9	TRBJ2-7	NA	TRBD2	CASSVGGGLAYEQYF
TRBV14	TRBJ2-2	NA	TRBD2	CASSPRVAGGELFF
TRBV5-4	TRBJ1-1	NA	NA	CASSLGQMNTEAFF
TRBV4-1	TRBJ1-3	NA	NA	CASSPVSNTRTIYF
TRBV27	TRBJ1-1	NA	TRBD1	CASSRDRATVNTEAFF
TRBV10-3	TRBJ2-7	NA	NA	CAISESNYEQYF
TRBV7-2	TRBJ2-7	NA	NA	CASSRQPEYEQYF
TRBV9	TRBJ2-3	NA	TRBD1	CASSVGTGGSDTQYF
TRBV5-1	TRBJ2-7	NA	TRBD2	CASSPQGGGGLKQYF
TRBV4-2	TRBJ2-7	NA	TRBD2	CASSQDRSSGSYEQYF
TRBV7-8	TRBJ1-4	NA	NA	CASSLSTSGKLFF
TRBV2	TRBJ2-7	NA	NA	CASREGTPYEQYF
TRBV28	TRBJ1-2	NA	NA	CASSIAPSNYGYTF
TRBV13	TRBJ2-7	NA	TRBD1	CASSSGTGYSEQYF
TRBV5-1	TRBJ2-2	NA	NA	CASSRGEADTGELFF
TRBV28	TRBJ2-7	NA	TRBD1	CASSRTGYEQYF
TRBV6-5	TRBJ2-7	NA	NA	CASIIGPTKTYEQYF
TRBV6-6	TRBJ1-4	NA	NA	CASSRGANEKLFF
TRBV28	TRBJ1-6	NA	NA	CASSRPRGSYNSPLHF
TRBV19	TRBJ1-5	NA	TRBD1	CASSIVPRGNNQPQHF
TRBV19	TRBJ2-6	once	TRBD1	CASSEHRGSGANVLTF
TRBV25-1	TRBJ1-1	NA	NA	CASSETSMNTEAFF
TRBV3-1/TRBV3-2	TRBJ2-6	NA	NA	CASSQVSLRGAGANVLTF
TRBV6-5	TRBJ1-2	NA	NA	CASSYSRTVEGYTF
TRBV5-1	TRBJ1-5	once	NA	CASSPEPVPNQPQHF
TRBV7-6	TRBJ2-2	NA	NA	CASSLEHGAHGELFF
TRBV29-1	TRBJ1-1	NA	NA	CSVRQQGNTEAFF
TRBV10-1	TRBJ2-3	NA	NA	CASSESRTDTQYF
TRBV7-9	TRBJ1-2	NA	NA	CASSLEGYGYTF
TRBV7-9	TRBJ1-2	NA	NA	CASSLAIEDGYTF
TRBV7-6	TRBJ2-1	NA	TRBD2	CASNSGPSSYNEQFF
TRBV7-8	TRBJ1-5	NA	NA	CASSHKGQPQHF
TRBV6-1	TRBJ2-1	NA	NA	CASSEVGRPYNEQFF
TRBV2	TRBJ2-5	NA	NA	CASRQEWETQYF
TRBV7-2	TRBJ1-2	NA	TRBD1	CASRHDRGVNYGYTF
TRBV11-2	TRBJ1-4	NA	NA	CASSSIQGTNEKLFF
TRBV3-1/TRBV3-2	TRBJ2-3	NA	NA	CASSFGTTPTYTQYF
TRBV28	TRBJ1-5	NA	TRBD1	CASIGQGGNQPQHF
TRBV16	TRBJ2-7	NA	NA	CASSQSDAEQYF
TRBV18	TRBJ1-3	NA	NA	CASSPSLLERRRNTIYF
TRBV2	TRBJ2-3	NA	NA	CASTRHTDTQYF
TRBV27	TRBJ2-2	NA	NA	CASSLAGNTGELFF
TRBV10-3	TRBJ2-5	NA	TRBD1	CAISEHRGRETQYF